This T cell receptor beta chain was recovered during a study of blood T cells in healthy people across ages (dated by TCRdb to about 2015). Turning to the overall study: Template switching captured roughly one uniquely barcoded TCR beta cDNA molecule per two T cells in model experiments. Using deep sequencing normalized with unique cDNA molecular identifiers, the study measured how TCR beta repertoire diversity changes with age. The donors were divided into four age groups: young (average around 15 years), middle-aged (approximately 41), aged (under 70) and long-lived (nearly 85). Donors of different ages were randomly distributed across sequencing lanes to avoid experimental bias. Two additional independent replicas of 1 million unique cDNA reads from the same blood draw were analyzed for two donors (one aged 18 to 30 and one aged 80 or older).

The CDR3 contains 13 residues, cysteine and phenylalanine counted. Solely the CDR3 DNA is kept, with 39 bases framed from the first base. For CDR1 and CDR2, the germline V gene (reference sequence) lists LNHNV and YYDKDF. The 39 donors, aged 6 to 90 years, were systemically healthy Caucasian individuals from Russia. Ten milliliters of peripheral blood were drawn from each donor into EDTA-treated Vacutainer tubes. Ficoll-Paque density-gradient centrifugation was used to isolate PBMCs, with at least 7 million per sample. Trizol reagent was used to extract total RNA from PBMCs, with at least 5.5 micrograms per sample. Naive CD45RAhigh/CD27high T cell percentages were measured by flow cytometry on a PBMC aliquot from every donor. The receptor library was made with 5' RACE. The listed sequencing device is Illumina HiSeq 2500. A second PCR of about 7 to 12 cycles was run with a J-beta primer mix and a sample-barcoded 5' primer. A unique molecular identifier was introduced onto each TCR beta cDNA molecule by a template-switch 5' adaptor carrying 12 random nucleotides. Each sample yielded at least 2.5 million CDR3-containing paired-end reads. The Mint cDNA synthesis kit, primed by a TRBC-specific oligonucleotide, was used to synthesize first-strand cDNA from all RNA. Following uracil-DNA glycosylase treatment, a first 18-cycle PCR with universal primers M1SS and BC2_uni_R was performed on all cDNA. As for how the authors treated the data: For normalization, 1 million high-quality reads, each with a distinct molecular identifier, were randomly selected from each sample. Instead of being binned into consensus sequences, reads with shared molecular identifiers were discarded. MiTCR, set to a Q25 quality threshold and the strictest error-elimination algorithm, was used for CDR3 identification, clonotype clustering and error correction. A nonparametric unseen species model with Euler transformation was used to estimate a lower bound on total TCR beta diversity. In-frame beta chains were kept once TCRdb had trimmed the public reads at Q25 with fastp and called clones with MiXCR. When rows share a CDR3 protein, they turn into one entry using the most common DNA and genes. TCRdb, rather than the study authors, made the V and J calls. A total of 450,000 to 700,000 distinct CDR3 sequences appear in this sample, roughly 28% of them only once. The ten most abundant clones make up around 20% of the sample.

This clonotype was detected only a few times. Which antigen it targets is not known. Base-call qualities are not available, and no considerably larger clone is one nucleotide away. Paper-wide results and their limitations: Estimates of total diversity based on one million sequenced T cells were considered lower bounds and underestimates. Compared with the aged group, the long-lived group had more naive CD4+ T cells, fewer expanded clones and increased TCR diversity, suggesting age selection. Since profiling was done on bulk unsorted PBMCs, naive and antigen-experienced compartments could not be conclusively compared. The CMV infection status of donors was not known, potentially confounding age-related changes in expanded clonotypes. Observed TCR beta diversity per million T cells fell roughly linearly with age, and a significant reduction was already apparent by age roughly 40. A strong correlation was found between observed TCR beta diversity and the percentage of naive T cells measured by flow cytometry.

The chain is encoded by TRBV15 joined to TRBJ2-5; the D segment could be TRBD1, given 6 matching bases. Near its end, the DNA agrees better with TRBJ2-7, so the J call may be wrong. This clonotype was sampled from a woman between 65 and 79 years old in good health. Sequencing was carried out using blood. The CDR3 loop reads CATSKQGSYEQYF. The DNA sequence is as follows: TGTGCCACCAGCAAACAGGGTTCTTACGAGCAGTACTTC.